The clone carrying this T cell receptor (beta chain) was recorded many times. Its antigen remains unidentified. This sample was taken from a study of T cell repertoires in cytomegalovirus infection. Background on the study: The public TCR beta signatures pointed to both CMV infection and matching HLA type.

Overall study findings and caveats: The ex vivo response was dominated by HLA-C-restricted CMV-specific TCR beta clonotypes. Summed public TCR beta family frequency identified CMV carriers bearing the relevant HLA.

The CDR3 is made up of 13 amino acids. The germline gives CDR1 SGHDN, CDR2 FVKESK. V lost 2 bases to trimming and J lost 3 bases, with 7 bases between them. One entry per CDR3 protein, called by TCRdb with MiXCR from the reads. Of about 300,000 distinct CDR3 sequences listed, roughly a tenth are singletons. The material sequenced was PBMCs. The clonotype comes from a human donor in good health (CMV status not recorded). Some clones in this sample may be carry-over from other donors' samples. This chain joins TRBV14 and TRBJ1-2, with D unclear. The chain's CDR3 is CASSQLDYYGYTF. Written as DNA, the CDR3 is TGTGCCAGCAGCCAACTCGATTACTATGGCTACACCTTC.